The entry that follows covers one T cell receptor beta chain sequence. The entry originates in a study of blood T cell repertoires in COVID-19. About the study: The cDNA or gDNA used as material had been derived from T cells, B-cell-depleted T cells, or PBMCs.

The assay was immunoSEQ multiplex PCR, and TCRdb's table has in-frame clones only and misses some. There are about 410,000 clones in the sample; about 89% occur only once, and roughly 1.6% lies in the top ten. The TCR originated in a woman aged 40 to 50 with COVID-19, enrolled during active disease. Sequenced: peripheral blood.

CDR3 nucleotides: TGTGCCTGGAGTGTACTCTCCCATGAAAAACTGTTTTTT. The encoded protein is CAWSVLSHEKLFF. The V and J genes are TRBV30 and TRBJ1-4, with D unclear. Trimming took off 0 bases at V and 6 bases at J, with 8 bases between the two ends. Per the germline V gene, CDR1 is GTSNPN and CDR2 is SVGIG (reference sequence). The CDR3 loop spans 13 amino acids.